This TCR beta chain was documented in a study of shared clonotypes between healthy human individuals. Study context: The study enrolled two women and a few men aged 18 to 49.

CDR1 is ENHRY, CDR2 SYGVKD, per germline. J gave up 1 base and V 8 bases, and 12 bases lay outside the gene matches. The CDR3 is 16 residues long. Source study methods: Because ImmunoSEQ provided only junction sequences with no quality scores, the filtering differed. Sequenced by immunoSEQ multiplex PCR; TCRdb stores in-frame clones only, minus some. That table supplies the V and J calls and clone size; D and trimming were determined from the DNA. The top ten clones hold roughly 16% of a sample with some 96,000 clones, around half of them seen once. In this sample, this clone turned up many times. This clonotype was sampled from a woman aged 40 to 50 in good health. Some clones in this sample may be carry-over from other donors' samples. The specimen was PBMCs. V and J are TRBV10-3 and TRBJ2-7; 9 nucleotides line up with TRBD1. The CDR3 nucleotides read TGTGCCATCTCACCTTCAAGGACAGGGGAGTCCTACGAGCAGTACTTC. Amino acid sequence: CAISPSRTGESYEQYF.